This T cell receptor (beta chain) appears in the sequencing data of a study of T-cell reconstitution after alpha-beta-depleted transplantation in children. This clonotype was seen only a few times. Unique molecular identifiers featured in how the TCRbeta library was prepared. TCRdb redid the calling of the PCR reads with MiXCR, one entry per CDR3 protein. The sample has approximately 640,000 distinct CDR3 sequences; approximately 16% are singletons. Germline CDR1 reads MNHEY; CDR2 reads SMNVEV (reference sequence). The CDR3 contains 16 residues. V shed 1 base, J shed 2 bases, and the junction held 5 bases outside the gene matches.

Specimen: PBMCs from the stem cell graft donor, collected from the stem cell graft. V usage is TRBV27 and J usage is TRBJ2-7, with 10 bases fitting TRBD1. The clonotype was recovered from a human donor who donated a stem cell graft to a child with acute myeloid leukemia. The CDR3 sequence: CASSLYGGQGAYEQYF. The CDR3 DNA reads TGTGCCAGCAGTTTATATGGCGGACAGGGGGCCTACGAGCAGTACTTC.